What follows is one T cell receptor (beta chain) and its context. Assay: immunoSEQ multiplex PCR; the TCRdb copy retains only in-frame clones and omits some. The table has about 68,000 clones, nearly 85% seen once. This entry is derived from a study of OX40 agonist ivuxolimab in advanced cancers. Trimming took 0 bases from V and 2 from J, leaving 16 bases between them. CDR3 length: 17 residues. Germline V gene sequence: CDR1 KGHSH, CDR2 LQKENI. The V call is TRBV18, the J call TRBJ2-5, with D perhaps matching TRBD2 (7 bases). The receptor's source is an adult with an advanced solid tumor such as melanoma, head and neck, liver or kidney cancer. Sample: CD4+ or CD8+ T cells sorted from blood, taken in a trial of the OX40 agonist ivuxolimab. CDR3 protein: CASSPPGAGARQETQYF. The CDR3 DNA reads as TGTGCCAGCTCACCACCAGGGGCGGGGGCCCGACAAGAGACCCAGTACTTC.